A single sample is the source of the 5 T cell receptor beta chains below, sequenced in a study of blood T cell repertoires in COVID-19. TCRdb's table, derived via immunoSEQ multiplex PCR, lists solely in-frame clones and lacks some. The table lists around 400,000 clones, roughly 86% of them singletons, with about 1.7% in the top ten. Material for sequencing was PBMCs or T cells enriched from blood (not recorded which). The receptors stem from a woman in her thirties who had recovered from COVID-19.

The chain is built from TRBV5-1 and TRBJ1-5; 9 nucleotides match TRBD1. With V trimmed by 4 bases and J by 4 bases, 6 bases remained unmatched. The germline gives CDR1 SGHRS, CDR2 YFSETQ. CDR3 length: 15 amino acids. The DNA of the CDR3 is TGCGCCAGCAGCGTAGACGGGACAGGGAATCAGCCCCAGCATTTT. It specifies CASSVDGTGNQPQHF.

The chain joins TRBV11-1 to TRBJ2-1, with 9 bases lining up with TRBD1. The trim removed 3 bases at V and 8 bases at J, leaving 8 bases unmatched. Germline V gene lookup returns CDR1 SGHAT and CDR2 FQDESV (reference sequence). The CDR3 contains 15 residues. The CDR3 coding sequence is TGTGCCAGCAGCTTGTCCGGGACAGGGAACCATGAGCAGTTCTTC. Residues: CASSLSGTGNHEQFF.

This chain connects TRBV2 to TRBJ2-5; 9 positions agree with TRBD2. The germline gives CDR1 SNHLY, CDR2 FYNNEI. There are 15 residues in the CDR3. J lost 5 bases, V lost 5 bases, and 9 bases had no gene match. CDR3 protein: CASSPVVAGVETQYF. In DNA form, the CDR3 reads TGTGCCAGCAGTCCCGTGGTAGCGGGAGTTGAGACCCAGTACTTC. The full variable domain, in which reference TRBV2 and TRBJ2-5 provide the parts outside the CDR3, is EPEVTQTPSHQVTQMGQEVILRCVPISNHLYFYWYRQILGQKVEFLVSFYNNEISEKSEIFDDQFSVERPDGSNFTLKIRSTKLEDSAMYFCASSPVVAGVETQYFGPGTRLLVL.

CDR3: CASSRAGQGASRTIYF. CDR3 coding DNA: TGTGCCAGCAGCCGGGCCGGACAGGGGGCTTCGCGCACCATATATTTT. The chain combines TRBV3-1 (or the pseudogene TRBV3-2) with TRBJ1-3; 11 bases align to TRBD1. V shed 4 bases and J 9 bases; nucleotides not matched to a gene: 11. Germline loops: CDR1 LGHDT, CDR2 YNNKEL (reference sequence). The CDR3 length is 16 residues.

The V call is TRBV7-9, the J call TRBJ2-7; 7 nucleotides line up with TRBD2. The CDR3 sequence is 19 residues long. With 0 bases clipped from V and 2 bases from J, the junction kept 16 bases outside the gene matches. Germline-derived CDR1 and CDR2 are SEHNR and FQNEAQ (reference sequence). CDR3 nucleotide sequence: TGTGCCAGCAGCTTAGCAGGTTTAGGGAGGGCGGGAGCCCCCTACGAGCAGTACTTC. Protein: CASSLAGLGRAGAPYEQYF.